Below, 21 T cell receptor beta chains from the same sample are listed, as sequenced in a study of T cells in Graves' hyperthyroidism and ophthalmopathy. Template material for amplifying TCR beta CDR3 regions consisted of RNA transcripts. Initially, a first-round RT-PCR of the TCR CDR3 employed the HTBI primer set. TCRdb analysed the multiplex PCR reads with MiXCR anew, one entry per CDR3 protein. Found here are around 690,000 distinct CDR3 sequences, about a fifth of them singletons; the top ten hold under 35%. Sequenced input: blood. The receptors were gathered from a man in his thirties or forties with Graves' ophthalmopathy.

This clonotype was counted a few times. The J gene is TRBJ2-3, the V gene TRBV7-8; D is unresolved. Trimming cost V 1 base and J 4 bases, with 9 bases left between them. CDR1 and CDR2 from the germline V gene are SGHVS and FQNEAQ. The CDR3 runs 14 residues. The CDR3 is CASSLELGSDTQYF. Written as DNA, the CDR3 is TGTGCCAGCAGCTTAGAGTTAGGGTCAGATACGCAGTATTTT.

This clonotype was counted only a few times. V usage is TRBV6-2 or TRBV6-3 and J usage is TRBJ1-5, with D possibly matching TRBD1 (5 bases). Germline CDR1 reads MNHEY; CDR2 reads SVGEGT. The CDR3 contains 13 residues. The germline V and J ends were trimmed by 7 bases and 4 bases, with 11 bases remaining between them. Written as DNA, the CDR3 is TGTGCCAGCACCGACGGGGCAAATCAGCCCCAGCATTTT. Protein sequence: CASTDGANQPQHF.

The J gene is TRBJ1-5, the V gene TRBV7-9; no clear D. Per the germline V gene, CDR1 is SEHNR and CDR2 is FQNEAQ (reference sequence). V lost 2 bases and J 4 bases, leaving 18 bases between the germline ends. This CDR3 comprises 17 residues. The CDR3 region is CASSLWAPHSSNQPQHF. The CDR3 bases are TGTGCCAGCAGCTTATGGGCCCCCCACTCTTCGAATCAGCCCCAGCATTTT.

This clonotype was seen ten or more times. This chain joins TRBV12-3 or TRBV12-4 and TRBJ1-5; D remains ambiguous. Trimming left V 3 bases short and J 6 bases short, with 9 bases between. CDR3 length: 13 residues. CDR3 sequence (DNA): TGTGCCAGCAGTTTGGACGTAAGTCAGCCCCAGCATTTT. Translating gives CASSLDVSQPQHF.

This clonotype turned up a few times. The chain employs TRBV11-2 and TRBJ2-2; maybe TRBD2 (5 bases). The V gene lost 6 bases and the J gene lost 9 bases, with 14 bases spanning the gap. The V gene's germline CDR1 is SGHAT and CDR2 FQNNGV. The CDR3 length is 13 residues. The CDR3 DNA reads TGTGCCAGCAGGCCGAGGACTGCCCGGGAGCTGTTTTTT. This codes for CASRPRTARELFF.

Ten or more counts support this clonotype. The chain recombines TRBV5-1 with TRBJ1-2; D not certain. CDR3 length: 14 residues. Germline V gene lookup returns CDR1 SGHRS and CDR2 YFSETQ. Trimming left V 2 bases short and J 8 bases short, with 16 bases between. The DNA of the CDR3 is TGCGCCAGCAGCTTCCGGCAGGCGGCGACCGGCTACACCTTC. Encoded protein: CASSFRQAATGYTF. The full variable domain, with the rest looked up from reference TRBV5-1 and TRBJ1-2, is KAGVTQTPRYLIKTRGQQVTLSCSPISGHRSVSWYQQTPGQGLQFLFEYFSETQRNKGNFPGRFSGRQFSNSRSEMNVSTLELGDSALYLCASSFRQAATGYTFGSGTRLTVV.

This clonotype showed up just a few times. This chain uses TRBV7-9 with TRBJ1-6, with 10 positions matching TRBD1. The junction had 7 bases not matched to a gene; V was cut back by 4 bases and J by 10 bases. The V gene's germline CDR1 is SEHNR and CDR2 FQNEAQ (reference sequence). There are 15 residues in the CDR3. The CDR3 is CASSSPGTGVSPLHF. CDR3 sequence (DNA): TGTGCCAGCAGCTCTCCCGGGACAGGGGTGTCACCCCTCCACTTT.

The CDR3 loop is CASSQERGLAGGSTDTQYF. CDR3 nucleotide sequence: TGTGCCAGCAGCCAAGAAAGAGGACTAGCGGGAGGTAGCACAGATACGCAGTATTTT. The chain employs TRBV11-2 and TRBJ2-3; 14 positions match TRBD2. This CDR3 is 19 amino acids long. The V gene end was trimmed by 5 bases and the J gene end by 0 bases; junction bases not matched to a gene: 10. CDR1 is SGHAT and CDR2 is FQNNGV in the germline V gene.

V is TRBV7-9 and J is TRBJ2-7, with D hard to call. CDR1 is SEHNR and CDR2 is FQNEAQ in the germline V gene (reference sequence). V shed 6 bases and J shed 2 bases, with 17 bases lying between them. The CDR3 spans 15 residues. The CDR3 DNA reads TGTGCCAGCAGTACCACTCGCCAACGGGCCTACGAGCAGTACTTC. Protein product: CASSTTRQRAYEQYF.

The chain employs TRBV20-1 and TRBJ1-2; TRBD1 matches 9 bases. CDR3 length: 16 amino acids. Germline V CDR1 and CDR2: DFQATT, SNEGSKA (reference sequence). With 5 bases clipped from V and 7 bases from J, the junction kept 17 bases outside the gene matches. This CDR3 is CSALSAVQGAVGGYTF. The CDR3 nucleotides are TGCAGTGCTCTCTCTGCGGTACAGGGGGCAGTTGGTGGCTACACCTTC.

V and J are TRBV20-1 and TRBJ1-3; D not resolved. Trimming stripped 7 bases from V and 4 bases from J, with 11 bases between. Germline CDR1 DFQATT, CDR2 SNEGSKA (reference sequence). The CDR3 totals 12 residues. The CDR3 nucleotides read TGCAGTGTTTACAGATCAGGAAACACCATATATTTT. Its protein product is CSVYRSGNTIYF.

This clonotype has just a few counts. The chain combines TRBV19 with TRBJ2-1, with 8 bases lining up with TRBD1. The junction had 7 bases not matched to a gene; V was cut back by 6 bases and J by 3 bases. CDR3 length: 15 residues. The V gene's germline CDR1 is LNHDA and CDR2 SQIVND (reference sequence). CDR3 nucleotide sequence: TGTGCCAGTAGGAACCGGGACAGGATCTACAATGAGCAGTTCTTC. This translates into CASRNRDRIYNEQFF.

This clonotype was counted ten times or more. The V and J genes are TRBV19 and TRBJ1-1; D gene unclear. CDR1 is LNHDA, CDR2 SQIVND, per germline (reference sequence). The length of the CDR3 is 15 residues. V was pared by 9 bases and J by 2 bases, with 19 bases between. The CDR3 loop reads CASNDPVGINTEAFF. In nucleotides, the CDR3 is TGTGCCAGCAACGACCCGGTGGGGATCAACACTGAAGCTTTCTTT.

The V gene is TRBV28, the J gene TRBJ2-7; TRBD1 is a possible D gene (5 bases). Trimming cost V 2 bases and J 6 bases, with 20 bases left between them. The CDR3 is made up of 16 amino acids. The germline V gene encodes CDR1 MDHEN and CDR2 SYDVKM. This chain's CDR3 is CASSLTSSAGQGEQYF. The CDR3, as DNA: TGTGCCAGCAGTTTAACCTCCTCAGCAGGGCAAGGCGAGCAGTACTTC.

The CDR3 bases are TGTGCCAGCAGTCCCCCCGCGGACCGCGGCTACACCTTC. Translated, it gives CASSPPADRGYTF. This chain joins TRBV28 and TRBJ1-2; D unclear. CDR3 length equals 13 residues. Germline CDR1 MDHEN, CDR2 SYDVKM. Trimming removed 5 bases from V and 8 bases from J, with 15 bases in between.

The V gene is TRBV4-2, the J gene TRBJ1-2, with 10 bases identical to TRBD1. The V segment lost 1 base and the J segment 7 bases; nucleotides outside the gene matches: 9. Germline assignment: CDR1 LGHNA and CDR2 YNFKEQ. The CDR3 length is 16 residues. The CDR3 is CASSQVMRQGAGGYTF. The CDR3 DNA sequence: TGTGCCAGCAGCCAAGTTATGAGACAGGGGGCAGGTGGCTACACCTTC.

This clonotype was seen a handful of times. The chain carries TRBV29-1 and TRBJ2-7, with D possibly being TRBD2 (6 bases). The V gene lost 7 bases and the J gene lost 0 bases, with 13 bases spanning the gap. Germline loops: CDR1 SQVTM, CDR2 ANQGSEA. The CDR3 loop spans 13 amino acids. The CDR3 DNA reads TGCAGCGGGGGGGACGGACCCTCCTACGAGCAGTACTTC. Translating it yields CSGGDGPSYEQYF.

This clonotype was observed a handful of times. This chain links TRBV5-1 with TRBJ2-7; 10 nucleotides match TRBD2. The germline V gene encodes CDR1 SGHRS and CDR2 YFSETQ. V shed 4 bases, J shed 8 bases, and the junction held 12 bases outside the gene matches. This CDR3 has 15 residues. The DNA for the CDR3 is TGCGCCAGCAGCCCGGGGACTAGCGCCTATTTGAAGCAGTACTTC. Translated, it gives CASSPGTSAYLKQYF.

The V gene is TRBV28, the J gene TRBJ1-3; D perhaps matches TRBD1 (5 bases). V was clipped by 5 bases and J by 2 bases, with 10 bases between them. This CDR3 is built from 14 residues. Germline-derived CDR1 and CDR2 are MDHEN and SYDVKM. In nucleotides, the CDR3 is TGTGCCAGCAGTAATCCAGGGACTGGAAACACCATATATTTT. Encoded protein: CASSNPGTGNTIYF.

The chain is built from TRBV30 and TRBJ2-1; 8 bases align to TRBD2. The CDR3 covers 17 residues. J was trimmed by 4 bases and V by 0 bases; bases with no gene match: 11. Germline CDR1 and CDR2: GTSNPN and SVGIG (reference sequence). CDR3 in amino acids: CAWSVPLVAGGYNEQFF. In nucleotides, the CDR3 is TGTGCCTGGAGTGTACCTCTTGTGGCGGGAGGATACAATGAGCAGTTCTTC.

The CDR3 reads CASSKLAGVQYEQFF. The CDR3 bases are TGTGCCAGCAGCAAACTAGCGGGCGTACAATATGAGCAGTTCTTC. This chain joins TRBV6-2 or TRBV6-3 and TRBJ2-1; 9 bases match TRBD2. The CDR3 has 15 residues. Trimming cost V 6 bases and J 8 bases; bases outside gene matches: 11. Germline assignment: CDR1 MNHEY and CDR2 SVGEGT.